This entry describes one T cell receptor (beta chain). What this receptor recognizes is not known. Within one base of it there is no much larger clone, and no base qualities were kept. The collaborating institutions used their own protocols to collect whole blood in K2EDTA tubes. For TCRbeta analysis, collaborators shipped samples in one of three forms: frozen whole blood, isolated PBMCs, or DNA extracted from either of those sample types. These data come from a study of blood T cell repertoires in COVID-19 (dated by TCRdb to about 2020). For context, the study as a whole: Samples covering the acute and convalescent phases of COVID-19 were provided by collaborators in the United States, Italy and Spain. The material from the prospective study consisted of cDNA or gDNA derived from T cells, B-cell-depleted T cells, or PBMCs. The dataset comprised deeply sampled blood TCRbeta repertoires from subjects exposed to, actively infected with, or recovered from COVID-19. The repertoires were made available in a free public database intended to serve as a resource for research on the immune response to SARS-CoV-2. The samples were drawn from two sources: the first 160 participants of the ongoing ImmuneRACE study, and 1,000 to 1,500 subjects contributed by 6 global collaborators. Sample metadata almost always included a de-identified subject ID, COVID-19 status, age in years and sex. Where available, HLA class I and class II types were taken from metadata supplied by the sample provider and were not determined by assay-based typing. What the research found in general, with its limitations: How much clinical and demographic metadata was included differed by source and by participant, and the metadata was provided uncurated.

TCRbeta CDR3 regions were amplified from genomic DNA using the immunoSEQ Assay, a bias-controlled multiplex PCR. In the original analysis: Within the assay, amplification of reference gene primers was used to estimate how many nucleated cells each sample contained. Sequence reads were collapsed and filtered to measure the absolute abundance of every unique TCRbeta CDR3 rearrangement. Productive Simpson clonality was computed per sample as the square root of Simpson's diversity index over productive rearrangements. TCRdb's version of the immuneACCESS table is confined to in-frame rearrangements and falls short of the full clone set. An unresolved V gene accounts for under half of the shortfall where checked; the remainder is of unknown origin. D and trimming were read from the DNA, whereas the V and J calls and clone size are those reported in that table. For this sample the table gives fewer than 60,000 clones, of which approximately 81% were detected only once. 10% to 15% of the sample belongs to the ten largest clones.

V sheds 6 bases and J sheds 6 bases, leaving 14 bases between their ends. The CDR3 spans 13 residues, from the cysteine through the phenylalanine. Kept here is only the CDR3 DNA, which spans 39 bases and is read in frame from base 1. Recombination connected TRBV12-3 or TRBV12-4 to TRBJ1-2; TRBD1 is possibly the D segment (5 matching bases). The receptor comes from a woman aged 80 or older with acute or convalescent COVID-19. The sample was peripheral blood. The DNA sequence is as follows: TGTGCCAGCAGCCGGACAATTGGAGATGGCTACACCTTC. Its coded protein is CASSRTIGDGYTF.